This TCR beta chain is from a study of T cell responses to AZD1222 COVID-19 vaccine. Whole-study context: The analysis combined second doses at about 4 or about 12 weeks.

Comments on this clone: The antigen remains unidentified.

Germline V lookup: CDR1 MNHEY, CDR2 SVGAGI. Trimming stripped 7 bases from V and 2 bases from J, with 18 bases between. The CDR3 covers 15 residues. Findings and limits, study-wide: Mapped onto spike, vaccine-associated CD4 TCRs spanned it and were dominant at 160-218 and 743-854. Clonal diversity was possibly underestimated, and white British individuals and females predominated among donors. Repertoires were obtained solely post-peak T cell response.

The protocol was immunoSEQ multiplex PCR, while the TCRdb copy is restricted to in-frame clones and leaves out a portion. The sample holds 90,000 to 150,000 clones, around nine tenths seen once. The chain uses TRBV6-5 and TRBJ2-7; D unclear. The TCR comes from an adult in good health. This material consisted of peripheral blood, taken on day 0 of AZD1222 vaccination. As DNA, the CDR3 is TGTGCCAGCACTCCCGTCGCGAATGGGGCCTACGAGCAGTACTTC. It is translated as CASTPVANGAYEQYF.